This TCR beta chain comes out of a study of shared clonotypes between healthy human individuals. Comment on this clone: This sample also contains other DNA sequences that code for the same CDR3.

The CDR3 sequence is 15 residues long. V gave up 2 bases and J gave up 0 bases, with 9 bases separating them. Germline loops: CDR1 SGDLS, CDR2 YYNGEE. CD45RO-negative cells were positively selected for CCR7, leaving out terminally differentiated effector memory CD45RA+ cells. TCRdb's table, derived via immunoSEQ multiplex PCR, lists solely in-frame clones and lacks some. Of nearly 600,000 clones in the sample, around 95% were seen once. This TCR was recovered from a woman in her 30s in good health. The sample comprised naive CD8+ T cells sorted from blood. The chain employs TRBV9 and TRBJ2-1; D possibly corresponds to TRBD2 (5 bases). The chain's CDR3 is CASSVSGTSYNEQFF. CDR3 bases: TGTGCCAGCAGCGTTTCGGGAACCTCCTACAATGAGCAGTTCTTC.